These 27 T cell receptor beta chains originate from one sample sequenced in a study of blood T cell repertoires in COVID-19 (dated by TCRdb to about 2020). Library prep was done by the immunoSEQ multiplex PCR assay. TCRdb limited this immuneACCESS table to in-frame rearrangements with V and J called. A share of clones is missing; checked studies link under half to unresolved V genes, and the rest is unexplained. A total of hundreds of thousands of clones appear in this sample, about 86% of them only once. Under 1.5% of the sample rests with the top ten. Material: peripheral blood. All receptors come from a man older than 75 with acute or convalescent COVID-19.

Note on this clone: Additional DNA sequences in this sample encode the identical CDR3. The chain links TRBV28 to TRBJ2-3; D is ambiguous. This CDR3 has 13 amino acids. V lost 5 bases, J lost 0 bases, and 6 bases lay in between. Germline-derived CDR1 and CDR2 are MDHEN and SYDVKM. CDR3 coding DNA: TGTGCCAGCAGTCCCCCAAGCACAGATACGCAGTATTTT. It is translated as CASSPPSTDTQYF.

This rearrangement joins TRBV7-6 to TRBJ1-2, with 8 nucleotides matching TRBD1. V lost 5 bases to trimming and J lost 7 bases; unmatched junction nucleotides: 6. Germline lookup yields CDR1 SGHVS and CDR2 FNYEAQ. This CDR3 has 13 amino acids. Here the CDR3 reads CASSRTGMAGYTF. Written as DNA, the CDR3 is TGTGCCAGCAGCCGGACAGGGATGGCTGGCTACACCTTC.

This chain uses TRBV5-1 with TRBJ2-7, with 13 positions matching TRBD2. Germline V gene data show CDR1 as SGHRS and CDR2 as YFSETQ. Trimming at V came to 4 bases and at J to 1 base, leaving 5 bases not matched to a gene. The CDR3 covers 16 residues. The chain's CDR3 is CASSLGLAGLSYEQYF. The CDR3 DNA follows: TGCGCCAGCAGCCTGGGACTAGCGGGGCTTTCCTACGAGCAGTACTTC.

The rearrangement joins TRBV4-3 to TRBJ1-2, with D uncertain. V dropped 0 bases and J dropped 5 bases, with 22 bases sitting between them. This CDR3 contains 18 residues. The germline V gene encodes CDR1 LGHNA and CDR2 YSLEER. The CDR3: CASSQDLGEFAGSYGYTF. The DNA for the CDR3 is TGCGCCAGCAGCCAAGATCTAGGAGAGTTCGCGGGCAGTTATGGCTACACCTTC.

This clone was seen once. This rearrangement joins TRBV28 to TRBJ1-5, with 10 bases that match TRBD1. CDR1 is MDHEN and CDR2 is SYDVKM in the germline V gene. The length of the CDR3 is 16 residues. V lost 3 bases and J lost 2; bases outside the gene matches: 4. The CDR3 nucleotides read TGTGCCAGCAGTTTGGGACAGGGGCGAGGCAATCAGCCCCAGCATTTT. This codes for CASSLGQGRGNQPQHF.

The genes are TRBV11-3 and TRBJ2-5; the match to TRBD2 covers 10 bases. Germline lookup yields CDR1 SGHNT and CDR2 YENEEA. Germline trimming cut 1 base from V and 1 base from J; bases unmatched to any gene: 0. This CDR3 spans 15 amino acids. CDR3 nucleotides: TGTGCCAGCAGCTTAGGGACTAGCGGCCAAGAGACCCAGTACTTC. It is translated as CASSLGTSGQETQYF.

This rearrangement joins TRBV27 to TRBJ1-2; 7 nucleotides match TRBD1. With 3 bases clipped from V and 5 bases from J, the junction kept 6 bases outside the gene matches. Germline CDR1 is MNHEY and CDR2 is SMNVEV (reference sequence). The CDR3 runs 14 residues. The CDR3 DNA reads TGTGCCAGCAGTTTCGCCGGGACAGATTATGGCTACACCTTC. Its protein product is CASSFAGTDYGYTF.

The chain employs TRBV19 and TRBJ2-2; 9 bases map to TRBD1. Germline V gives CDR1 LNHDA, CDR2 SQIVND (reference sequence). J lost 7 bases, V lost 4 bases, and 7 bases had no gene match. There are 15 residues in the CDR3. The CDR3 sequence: CASSTAGTGHGELFF. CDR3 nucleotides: TGTGCCAGTAGTACGGCCGGGACAGGGCACGGGGAGCTGTTTTTT.

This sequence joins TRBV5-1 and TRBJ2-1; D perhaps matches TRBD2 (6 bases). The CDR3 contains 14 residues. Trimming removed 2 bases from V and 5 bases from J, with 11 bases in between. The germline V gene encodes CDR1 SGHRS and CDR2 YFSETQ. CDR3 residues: CASSLTAGNNEQFF. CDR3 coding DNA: TGCGCCAGCAGCTTAACAGCGGGTAACAATGAGCAGTTCTTC.

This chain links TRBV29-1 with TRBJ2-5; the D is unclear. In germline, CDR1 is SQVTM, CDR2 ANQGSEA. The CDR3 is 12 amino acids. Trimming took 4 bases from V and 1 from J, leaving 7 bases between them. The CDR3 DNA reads TGCAGCGTTGTTCTAGGCCAAGAGACCCAGTACTTC. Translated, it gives CSVVLGQETQYF.

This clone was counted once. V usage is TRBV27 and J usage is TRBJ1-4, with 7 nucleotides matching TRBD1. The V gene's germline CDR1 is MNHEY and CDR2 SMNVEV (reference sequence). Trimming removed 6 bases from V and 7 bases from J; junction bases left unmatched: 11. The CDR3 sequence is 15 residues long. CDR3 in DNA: TGTGCCAGCAGCATCAACAGGGGCGGAGGTGAAAAACTGTTTTTT. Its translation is CASSINRGGGEKLFF. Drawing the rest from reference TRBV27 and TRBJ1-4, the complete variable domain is EAQVTQNPRYLITVTGKKLTVTCSQNMNHEYMSWYRQDPGLGLRQIYYSMNVEVTDKGDVPEGYKVSRKEKRNFPLILESPSPNQTSLYFCASSINRGGGEKLFFGSGTQLSVL.

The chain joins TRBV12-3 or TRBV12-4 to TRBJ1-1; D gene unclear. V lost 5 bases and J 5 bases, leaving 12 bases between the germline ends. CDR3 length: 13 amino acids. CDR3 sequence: CASSLQPGTEAFF. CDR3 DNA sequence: TGTGCCAGCAGTCTTCAACCGGGGACTGAAGCTTTCTTT.

CDR3 sequence: CATSSAGGEKLFF. CDR3 coding DNA: TGTGCTACCAGCAGTGCAGGGGGGGAAAAACTGTTTTTT. The V and J genes are TRBV28 and TRBJ1-4; 7 nucleotides match TRBD1. The CDR3 totals 13 residues. Germline loops: CDR1 MDHEN, CDR2 SYDVKM.

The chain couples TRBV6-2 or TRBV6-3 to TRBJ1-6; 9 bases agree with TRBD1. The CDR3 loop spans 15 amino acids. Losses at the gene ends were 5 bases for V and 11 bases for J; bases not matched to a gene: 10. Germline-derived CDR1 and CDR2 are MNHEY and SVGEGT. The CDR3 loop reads CASSKPGQGRPPLHF. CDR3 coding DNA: TGTGCCAGCAGTAAACCGGGACAGGGACGTCCACCCCTCCACTTT.

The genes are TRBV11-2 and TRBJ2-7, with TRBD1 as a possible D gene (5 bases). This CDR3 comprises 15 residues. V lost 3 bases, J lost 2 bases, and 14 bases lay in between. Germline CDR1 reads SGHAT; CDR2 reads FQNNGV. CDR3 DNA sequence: TGTGCCAGCAGCTTCGACAGATACCCGACCTACGAGCAGTACTTC. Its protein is CASSFDRYPTYEQYF.

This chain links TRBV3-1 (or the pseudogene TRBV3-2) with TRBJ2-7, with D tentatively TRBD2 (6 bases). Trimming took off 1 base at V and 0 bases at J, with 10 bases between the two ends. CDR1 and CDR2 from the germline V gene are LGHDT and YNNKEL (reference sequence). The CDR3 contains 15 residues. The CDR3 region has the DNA TGTGCCAGCAGCCAAGGGAGGAGGGGCTCCTACGAGCAGTACTTC. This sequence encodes CASSQGRRGSYEQYF.

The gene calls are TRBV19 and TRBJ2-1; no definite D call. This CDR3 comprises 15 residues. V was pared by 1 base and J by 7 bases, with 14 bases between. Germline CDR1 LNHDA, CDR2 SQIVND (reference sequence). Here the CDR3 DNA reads TGTGCCAGTAGTATAGGGCGACCCGGGTGGAATGAGCAGTTCTTC. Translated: CASSIGRPGWNEQFF.

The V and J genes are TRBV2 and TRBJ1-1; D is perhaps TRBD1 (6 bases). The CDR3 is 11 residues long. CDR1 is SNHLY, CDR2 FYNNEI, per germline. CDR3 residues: CAWGGAGEAFF. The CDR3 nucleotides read TGTGCTTGGGGGGGGGCCGGAGAAGCTTTCTTT.

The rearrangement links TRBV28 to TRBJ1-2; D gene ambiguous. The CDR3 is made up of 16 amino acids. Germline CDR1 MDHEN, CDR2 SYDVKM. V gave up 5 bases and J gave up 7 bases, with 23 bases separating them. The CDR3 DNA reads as TGTGCCAGCAGTCCCTCCGGGCTCCAAGGAGGGTTTGGCTACACCTTC. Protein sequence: CASSPSGLQGGFGYTF.

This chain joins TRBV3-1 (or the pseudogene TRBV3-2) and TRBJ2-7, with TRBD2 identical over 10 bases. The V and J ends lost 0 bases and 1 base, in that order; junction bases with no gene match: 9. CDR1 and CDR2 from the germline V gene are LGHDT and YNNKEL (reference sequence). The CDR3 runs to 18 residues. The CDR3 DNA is TGTGCCAGCAGCCAAGATCTCGCTAGCGGGGGAAAATCCTACGAGCAGTACTTC. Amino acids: CASSQDLASGGKSYEQYF.

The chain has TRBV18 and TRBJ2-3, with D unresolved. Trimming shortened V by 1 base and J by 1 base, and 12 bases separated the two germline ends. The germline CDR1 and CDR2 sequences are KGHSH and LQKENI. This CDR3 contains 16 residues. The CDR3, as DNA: TGTGCCAGCTCACCACGTACGGTTTTCGGCACAGATACGCAGTATTTT. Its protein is CASSPRTVFGTDTQYF.

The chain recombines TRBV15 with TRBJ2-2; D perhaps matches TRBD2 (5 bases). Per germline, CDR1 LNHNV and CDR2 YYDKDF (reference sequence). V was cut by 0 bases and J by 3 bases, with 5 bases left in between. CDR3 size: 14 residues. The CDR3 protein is CATSRERDTGELFF. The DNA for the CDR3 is TGTGCCACCAGCAGAGAGAGGGACACCGGGGAGCTGTTTTTT.

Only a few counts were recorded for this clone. The CDR3 sequence is CASSPWTGSYNSPLHF. In DNA form, the CDR3 reads TGTGCCAGCAGCCCATGGACAGGTTCCTATAATTCACCCCTCCACTTT. The chain is built from TRBV11-2 and TRBJ1-6; 7 bases map to TRBD1. This CDR3 contains 16 residues. The germline V gene encodes CDR1 SGHAT and CDR2 FQNNGV. J lost 1 base, V lost 5 bases, and 5 bases had no gene match.

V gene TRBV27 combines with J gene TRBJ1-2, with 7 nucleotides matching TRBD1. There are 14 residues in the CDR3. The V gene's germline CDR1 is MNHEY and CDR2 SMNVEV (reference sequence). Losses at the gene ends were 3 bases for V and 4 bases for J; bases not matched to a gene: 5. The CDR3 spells CASSFDRVTYGYTF. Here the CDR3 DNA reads TGTGCCAGCAGTTTCGACAGGGTTACCTATGGCTACACCTTC.

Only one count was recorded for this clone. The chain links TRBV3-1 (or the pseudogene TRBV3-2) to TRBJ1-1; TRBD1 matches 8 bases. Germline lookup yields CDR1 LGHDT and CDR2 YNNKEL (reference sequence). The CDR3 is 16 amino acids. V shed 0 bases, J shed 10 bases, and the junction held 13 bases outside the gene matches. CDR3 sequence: CASSQDLSQGAWGAFF. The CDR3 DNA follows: TGTGCCAGCAGCCAAGATTTGAGTCAGGGGGCCTGGGGAGCTTTCTTT.

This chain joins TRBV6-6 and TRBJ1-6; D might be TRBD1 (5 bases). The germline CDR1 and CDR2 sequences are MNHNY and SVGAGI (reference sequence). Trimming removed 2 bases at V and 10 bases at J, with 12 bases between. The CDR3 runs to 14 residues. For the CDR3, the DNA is TGTGCCAGCAGTTACAGGGGCGGGGACTCACCCCTCCACTTT. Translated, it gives CASSYRGGDSPLHF.

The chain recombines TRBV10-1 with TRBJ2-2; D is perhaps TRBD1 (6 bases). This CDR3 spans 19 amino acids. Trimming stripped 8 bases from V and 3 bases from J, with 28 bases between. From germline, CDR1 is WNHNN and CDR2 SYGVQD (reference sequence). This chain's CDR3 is CASPPAGQGKVVDTGELFF. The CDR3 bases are TGCGCCAGCCCTCCCGCTGGGCAGGGGAAAGTGGTCGACACCGGGGAGCTGTTTTTT.